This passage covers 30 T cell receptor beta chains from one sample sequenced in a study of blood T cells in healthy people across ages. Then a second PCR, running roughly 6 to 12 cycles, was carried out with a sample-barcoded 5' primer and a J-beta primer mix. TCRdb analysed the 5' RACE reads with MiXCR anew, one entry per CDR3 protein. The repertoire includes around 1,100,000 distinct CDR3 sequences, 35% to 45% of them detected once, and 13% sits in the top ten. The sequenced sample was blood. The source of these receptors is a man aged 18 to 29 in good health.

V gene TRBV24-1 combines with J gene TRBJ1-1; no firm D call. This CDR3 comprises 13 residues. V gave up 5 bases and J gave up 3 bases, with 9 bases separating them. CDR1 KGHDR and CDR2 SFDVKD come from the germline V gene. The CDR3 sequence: CATSGSRHTEAFF. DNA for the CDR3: TGTGCCACCAGTGGGTCCAGGCACACTGAAGCTTTCTTT.

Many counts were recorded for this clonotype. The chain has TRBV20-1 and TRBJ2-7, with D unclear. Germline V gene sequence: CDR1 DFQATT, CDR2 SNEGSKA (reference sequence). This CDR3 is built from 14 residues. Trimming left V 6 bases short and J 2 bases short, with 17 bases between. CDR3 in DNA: TGCAGTGCGTACTATGACTTGTACACCTACGAGCAGTACTTC. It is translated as CSAYYDLYTYEQYF.

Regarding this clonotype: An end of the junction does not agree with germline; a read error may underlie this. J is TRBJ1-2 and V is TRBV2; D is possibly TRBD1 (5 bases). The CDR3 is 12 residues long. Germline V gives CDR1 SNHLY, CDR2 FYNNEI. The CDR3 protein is CVSSEDSYGYTF. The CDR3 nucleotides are TGTGTCAGCAGTGAAGACAGTTATGGCTACACCTTC.

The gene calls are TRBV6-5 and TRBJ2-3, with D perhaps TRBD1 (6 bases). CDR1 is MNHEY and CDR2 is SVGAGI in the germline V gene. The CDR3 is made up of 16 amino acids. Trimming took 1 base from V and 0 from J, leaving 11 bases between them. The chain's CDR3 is CASSYWDTASTDTQYF. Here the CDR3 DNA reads TGTGCCAGCAGTTACTGGGACACTGCTAGCACAGATACGCAGTATTTT.

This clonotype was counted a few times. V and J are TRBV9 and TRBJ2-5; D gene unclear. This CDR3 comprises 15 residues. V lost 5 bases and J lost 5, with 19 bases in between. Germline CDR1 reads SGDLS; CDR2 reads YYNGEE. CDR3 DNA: TGTGCCAGCAGTCCCCGACCCGTTATCGGTGAGACCCAGTACTTC. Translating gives CASSPRPVIGETQYF.

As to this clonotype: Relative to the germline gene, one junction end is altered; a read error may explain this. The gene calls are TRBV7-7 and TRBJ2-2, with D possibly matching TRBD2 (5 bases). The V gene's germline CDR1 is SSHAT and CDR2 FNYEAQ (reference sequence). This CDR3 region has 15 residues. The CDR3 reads CASSPDSSFTGELFF. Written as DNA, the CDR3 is TGTGCTAGCAGCCCGGACTCGAGTTTCACCGGGGAGCTGTTTTTT.

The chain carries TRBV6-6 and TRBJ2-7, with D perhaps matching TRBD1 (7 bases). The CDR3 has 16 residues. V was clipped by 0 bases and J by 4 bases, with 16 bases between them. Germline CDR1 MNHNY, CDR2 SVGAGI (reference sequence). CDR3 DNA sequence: TGTGCCAGCAGTTACTCGGGGAGACAGGGAGGATACGAGCAGTACTTC. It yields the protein CASSYSGRQGGYEQYF.

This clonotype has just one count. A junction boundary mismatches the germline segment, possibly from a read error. The chain's CDR3 is CASSQELATAYNKQFF. The CDR3 DNA is TGCGCCAGCAGCCAGGAGCTAGCGACAGCCTACAATAAGCAGTTCTTC. This sequence joins TRBV4-3 and TRBJ2-1; maybe TRBD2 (6 bases). The CDR3 spans 16 residues. Germline CDR1 is LGHNA and CDR2 is YSLEER.

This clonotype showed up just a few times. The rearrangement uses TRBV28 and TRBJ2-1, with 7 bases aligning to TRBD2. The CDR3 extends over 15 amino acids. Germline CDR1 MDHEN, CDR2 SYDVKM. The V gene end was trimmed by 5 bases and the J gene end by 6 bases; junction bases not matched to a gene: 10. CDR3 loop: CASSLSGLPSNEQFF. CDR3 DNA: TGTGCCAGCAGTCTCTCGGGACTACCATCCAATGAGCAGTTCTTC.

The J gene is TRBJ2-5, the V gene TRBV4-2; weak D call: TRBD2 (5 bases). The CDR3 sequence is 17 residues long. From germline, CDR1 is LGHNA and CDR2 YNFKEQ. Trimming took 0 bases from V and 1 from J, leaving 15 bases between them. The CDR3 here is CASSQEGRLRIQETQYF. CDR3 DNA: TGTGCCAGCAGCCAAGAAGGCAGACTACGAATCCAAGAGACCCAGTACTTC.

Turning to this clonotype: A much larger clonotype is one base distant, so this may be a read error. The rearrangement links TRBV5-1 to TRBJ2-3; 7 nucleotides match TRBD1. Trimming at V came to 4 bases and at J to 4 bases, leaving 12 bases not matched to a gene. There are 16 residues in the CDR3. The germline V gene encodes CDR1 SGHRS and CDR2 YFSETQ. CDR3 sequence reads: CASSTKTGASADTQYF. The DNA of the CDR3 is TGCGCCAGCAGCACCAAAACAGGGGCCAGCGCAGATACGCAGTATTTT.

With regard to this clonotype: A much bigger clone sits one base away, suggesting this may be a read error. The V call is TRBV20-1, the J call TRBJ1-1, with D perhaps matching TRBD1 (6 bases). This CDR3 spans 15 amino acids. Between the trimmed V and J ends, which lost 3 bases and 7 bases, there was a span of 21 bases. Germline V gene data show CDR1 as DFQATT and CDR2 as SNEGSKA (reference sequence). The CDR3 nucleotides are TGCAGTGCTAGCCCGGGACAAACTCCACCGGGTGAAGCTTTCTTT. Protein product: CSASPGQTPPGEAFF.

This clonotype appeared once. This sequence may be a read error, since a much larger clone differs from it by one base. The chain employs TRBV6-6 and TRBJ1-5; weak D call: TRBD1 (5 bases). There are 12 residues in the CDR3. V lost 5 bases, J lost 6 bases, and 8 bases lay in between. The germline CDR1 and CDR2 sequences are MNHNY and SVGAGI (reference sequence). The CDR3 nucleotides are TGTGCCAGCAGTGAGGGGACTCAGCCCCAGCATTTT. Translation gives CASSEGTQPQHF.

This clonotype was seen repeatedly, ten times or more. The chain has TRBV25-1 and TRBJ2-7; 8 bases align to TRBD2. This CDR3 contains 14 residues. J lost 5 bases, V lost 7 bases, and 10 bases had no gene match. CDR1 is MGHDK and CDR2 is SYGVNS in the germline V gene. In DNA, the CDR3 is TGTGCCAGCACGGGAGGGGGAATACTCAACGAGCAGTACTTC. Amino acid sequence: CASTGGGILNEQYF.

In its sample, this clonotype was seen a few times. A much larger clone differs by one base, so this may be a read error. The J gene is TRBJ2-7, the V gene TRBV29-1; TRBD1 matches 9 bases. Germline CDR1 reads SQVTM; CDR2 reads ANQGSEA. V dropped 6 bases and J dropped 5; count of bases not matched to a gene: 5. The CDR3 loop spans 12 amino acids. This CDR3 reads CSVGTGSHEQYF. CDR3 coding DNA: TGCAGCGTCGGGACAGGGAGCCACGAGCAGTACTTC.

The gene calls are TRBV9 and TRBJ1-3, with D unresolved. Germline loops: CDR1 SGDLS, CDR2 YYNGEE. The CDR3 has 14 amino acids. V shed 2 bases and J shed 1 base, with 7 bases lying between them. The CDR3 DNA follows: TGTGCCAGCAGCGTCCGCCCGTCTGGAAACACCATATATTTT. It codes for CASSVRPSGNTIYF.

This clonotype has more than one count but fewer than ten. The CDR3 spells CASSLAGALAKNIQYF. The CDR3 bases are TGCGCCAGCAGCTTGGCAGGGGCCCTAGCCAAAAACATTCAGTACTTC. The chain couples TRBV5-1 to TRBJ2-4, with D possibly TRBD1 on 6 matching bases. Trimming removed 0 bases from V and 0 bases from J, with 10 bases in between. This CDR3 comprises 16 residues. Germline V gives CDR1 SGHRS, CDR2 YFSETQ. Looking up the rest from reference TRBV5-1 and TRBJ2-4 gives the full variable domain: KAGVTQTPRYLIKTRGQQVTLSCSPISGHRSVSWYQQTPGQGLQFLFEYFSETQRNKGNFPGRFSGRQFSNSRSEMNVSTLELGDSALYLCASSLAGALAKNIQYFGAGTRLSVL.

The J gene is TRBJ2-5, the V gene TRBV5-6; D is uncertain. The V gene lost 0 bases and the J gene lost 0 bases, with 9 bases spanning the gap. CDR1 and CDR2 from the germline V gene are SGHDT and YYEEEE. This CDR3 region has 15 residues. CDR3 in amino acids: CASSLAGAYQETQYF. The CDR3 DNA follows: TGTGCCAGCAGCTTGGCAGGCGCGTACCAAGAGACCCAGTACTTC.

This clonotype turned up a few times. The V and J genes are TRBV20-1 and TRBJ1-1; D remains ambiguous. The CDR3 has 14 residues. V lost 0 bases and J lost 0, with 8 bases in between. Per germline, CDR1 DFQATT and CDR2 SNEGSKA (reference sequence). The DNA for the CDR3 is TGCAGTGCTAGAGAAGAAGAAGTGAACACTGAAGCTTTCTTT. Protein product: CSAREEEVNTEAFF.

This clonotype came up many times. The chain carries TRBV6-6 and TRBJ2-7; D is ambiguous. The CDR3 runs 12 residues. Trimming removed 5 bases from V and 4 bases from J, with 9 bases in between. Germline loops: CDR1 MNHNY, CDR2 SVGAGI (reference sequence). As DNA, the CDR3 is TGTGCCAGCAGTGCCAGTAGTTACGAGCAGTACTTC. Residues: CASSASSYEQYF.

This chain's CDR3 is CGTTRLSEQYF. CDR3 nucleotides: TGTGGGACGACTAGGCTGAGTGAGCAGTACTTC. J is TRBJ2-5 and V is TRBV6-2 or TRBV6-3; tentatively, D is TRBD2 (6 bases). The CDR3 consists of 11 residues. Germline CDR1 is MNHEY and CDR2 is SVGEGT.

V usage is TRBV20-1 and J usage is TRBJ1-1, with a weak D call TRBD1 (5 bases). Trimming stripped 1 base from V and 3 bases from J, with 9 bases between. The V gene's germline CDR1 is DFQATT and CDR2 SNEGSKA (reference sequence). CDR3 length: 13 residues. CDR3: CSARVGTDTEAFF. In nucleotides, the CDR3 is TGCAGTGCTAGAGTGGGGACGGACACTGAAGCTTTCTTT.

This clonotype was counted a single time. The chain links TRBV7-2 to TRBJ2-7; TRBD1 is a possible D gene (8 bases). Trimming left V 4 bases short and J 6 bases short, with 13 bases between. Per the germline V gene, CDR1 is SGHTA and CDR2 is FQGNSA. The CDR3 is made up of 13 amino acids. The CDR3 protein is CASSSDREGEQYF. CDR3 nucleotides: TGTGCCAGCAGCTCGGACAGGGAGGGCGAGCAGTACTTC.

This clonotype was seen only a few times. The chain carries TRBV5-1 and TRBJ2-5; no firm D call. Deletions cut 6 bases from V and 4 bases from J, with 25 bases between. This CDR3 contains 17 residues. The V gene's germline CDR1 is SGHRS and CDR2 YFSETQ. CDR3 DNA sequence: TGCGCCAGCACCCTAGAACCTTTAACCAGGTGGGGAGAGACCCAGTACTTC. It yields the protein CASTLEPLTRWGETQYF.

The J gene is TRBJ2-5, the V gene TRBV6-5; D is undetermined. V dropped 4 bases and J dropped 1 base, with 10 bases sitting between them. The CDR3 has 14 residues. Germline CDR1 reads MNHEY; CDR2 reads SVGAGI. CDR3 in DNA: TGTGCCAGCAGTTGGACCTCTATCCAAGAGACCCAGTACTTC. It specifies CASSWTSIQETQYF.

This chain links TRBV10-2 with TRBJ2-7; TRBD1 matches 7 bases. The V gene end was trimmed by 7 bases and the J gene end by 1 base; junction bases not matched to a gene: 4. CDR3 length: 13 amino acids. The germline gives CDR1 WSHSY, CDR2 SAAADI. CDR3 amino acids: CASTTTGSYEQYF. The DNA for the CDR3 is TGCGCCAGCACCACGACAGGGTCCTACGAGCAGTACTTC.

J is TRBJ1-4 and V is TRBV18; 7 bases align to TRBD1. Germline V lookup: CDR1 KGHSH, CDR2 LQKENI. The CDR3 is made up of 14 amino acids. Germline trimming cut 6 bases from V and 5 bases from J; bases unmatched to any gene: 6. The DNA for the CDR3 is TGTGCCAGCTCCCAGGACAGGAGGAATGAAAAACTGTTTTTT. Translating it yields CASSQDRRNEKLFF.

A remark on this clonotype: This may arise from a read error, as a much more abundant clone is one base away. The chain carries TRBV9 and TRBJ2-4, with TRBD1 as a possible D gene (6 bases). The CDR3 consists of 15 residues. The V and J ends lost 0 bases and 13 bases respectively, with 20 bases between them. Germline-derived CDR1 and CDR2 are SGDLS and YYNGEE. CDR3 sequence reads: CASSVEGDRYNEQYF. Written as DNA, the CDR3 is TGTGCCAGCAGCGTAGAGGGGGATCGATACAATGAGCAGTACTTC.

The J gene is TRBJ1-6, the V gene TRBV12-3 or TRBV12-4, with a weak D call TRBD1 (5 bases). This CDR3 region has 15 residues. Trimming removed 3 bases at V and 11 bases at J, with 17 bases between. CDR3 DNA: TGTGCCAGCAGTTTGGGGGAGGGGAGTGATCCACCCCTCCACTTT. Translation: CASSLGEGSDPPLHF.

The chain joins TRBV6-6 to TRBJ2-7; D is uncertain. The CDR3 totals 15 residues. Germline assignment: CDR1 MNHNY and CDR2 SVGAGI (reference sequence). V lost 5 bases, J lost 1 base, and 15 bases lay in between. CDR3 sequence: CASSHPAGDSYEQYF. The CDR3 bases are TGTGCCAGCAGTCACCCAGCAGGCGATTCCTACGAGCAGTACTTC.